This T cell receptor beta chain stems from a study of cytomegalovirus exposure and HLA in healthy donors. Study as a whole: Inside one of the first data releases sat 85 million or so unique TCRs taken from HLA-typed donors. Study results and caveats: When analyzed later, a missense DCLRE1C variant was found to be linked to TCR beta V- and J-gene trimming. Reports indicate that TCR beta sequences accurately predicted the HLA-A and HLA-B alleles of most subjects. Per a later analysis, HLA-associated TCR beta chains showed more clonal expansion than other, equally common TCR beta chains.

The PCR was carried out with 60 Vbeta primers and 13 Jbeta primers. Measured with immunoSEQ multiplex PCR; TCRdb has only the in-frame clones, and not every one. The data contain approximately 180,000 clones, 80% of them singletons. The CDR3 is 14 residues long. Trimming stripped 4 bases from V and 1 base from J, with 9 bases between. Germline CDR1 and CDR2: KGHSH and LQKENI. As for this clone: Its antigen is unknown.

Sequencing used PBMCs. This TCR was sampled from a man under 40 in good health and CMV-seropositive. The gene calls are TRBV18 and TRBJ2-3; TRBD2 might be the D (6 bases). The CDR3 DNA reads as TGTGCCAGCTCACGCAGGGAGGGCACAGATACGCAGTATTTT. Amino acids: CASSRREGTDTQYF. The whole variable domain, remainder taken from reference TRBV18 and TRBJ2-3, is NAGVMQNPRHLVRRRGQEARLRCSPMKGHSHVYWYRQLPEEGLKFMVYLQKENIIDESGMPKERFSAEFPKEGPSILRIQQVVRGDSAAYFCASSRREGTDTQYFGPGTRLTVL.